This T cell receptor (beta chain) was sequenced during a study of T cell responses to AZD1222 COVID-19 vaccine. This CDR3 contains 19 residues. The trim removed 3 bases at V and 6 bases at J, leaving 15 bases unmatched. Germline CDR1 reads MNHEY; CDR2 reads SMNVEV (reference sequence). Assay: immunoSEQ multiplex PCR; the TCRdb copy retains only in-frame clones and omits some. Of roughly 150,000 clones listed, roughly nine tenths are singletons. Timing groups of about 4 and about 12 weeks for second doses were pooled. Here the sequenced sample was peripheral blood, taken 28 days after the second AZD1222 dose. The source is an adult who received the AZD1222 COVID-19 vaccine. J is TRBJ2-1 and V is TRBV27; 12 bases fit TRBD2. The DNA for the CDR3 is TGTGCCAGCAGTTTGACTAGCGGGAGAGAGGATTTTTTTGGCAATGAGCAGTTCTTC. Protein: CASSLTSGREDFFGNEQFF.